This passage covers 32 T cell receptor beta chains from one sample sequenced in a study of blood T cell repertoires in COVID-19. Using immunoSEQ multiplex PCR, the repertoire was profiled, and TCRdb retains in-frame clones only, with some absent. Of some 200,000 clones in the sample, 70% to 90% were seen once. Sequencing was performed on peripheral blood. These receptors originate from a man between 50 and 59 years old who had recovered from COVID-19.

The CDR3 DNA reads as TGCGCCAGCCGCTCGGGGGTCGTCCTCGAGACCCAGTACTTC. The encoded protein is CASRSGVVLETQYF. The V call is TRBV5-1, the J call TRBJ2-5; the D gene is possibly TRBD2 (6 bases). Germline-derived CDR1 and CDR2 are SGHRS and YFSETQ. This CDR3 contains 14 residues. Deletions cut 7 bases from V and 5 bases from J, with 18 bases between.

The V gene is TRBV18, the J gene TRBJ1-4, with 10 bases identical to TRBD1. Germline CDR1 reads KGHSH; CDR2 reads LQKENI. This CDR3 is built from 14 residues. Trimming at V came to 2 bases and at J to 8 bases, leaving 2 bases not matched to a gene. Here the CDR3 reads CASSPGTGVEKLFF. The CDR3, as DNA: TGTGCCAGCTCACCAGGGACAGGGGTAGAAAAACTGTTTTTT.

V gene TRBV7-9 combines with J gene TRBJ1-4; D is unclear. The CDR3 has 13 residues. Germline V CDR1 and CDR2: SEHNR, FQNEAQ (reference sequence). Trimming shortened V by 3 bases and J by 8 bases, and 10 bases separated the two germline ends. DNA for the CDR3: TGTGCCAGCAGCTTCATGGGCCGGGAAAAACTGTTTTTT. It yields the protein CASSFMGREKLFF.

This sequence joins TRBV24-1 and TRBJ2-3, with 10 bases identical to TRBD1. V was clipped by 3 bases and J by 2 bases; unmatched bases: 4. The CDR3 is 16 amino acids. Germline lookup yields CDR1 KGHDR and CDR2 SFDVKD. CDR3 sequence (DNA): TGTGCCACCAGTGATCCGACAGGGGGCGACACAGATACGCAGTATTTT. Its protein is CATSDPTGGDTDTQYF.

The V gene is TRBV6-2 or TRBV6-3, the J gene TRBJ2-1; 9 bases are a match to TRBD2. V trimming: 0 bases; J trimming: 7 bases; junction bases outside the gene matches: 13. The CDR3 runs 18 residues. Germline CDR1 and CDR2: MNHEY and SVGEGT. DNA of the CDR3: TGTGCCAGCAGTTACTCGAAAATCGCGCGGGAGGGTATTAATGAGCAGTTCTTC. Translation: CASSYSKIAREGINEQFF.

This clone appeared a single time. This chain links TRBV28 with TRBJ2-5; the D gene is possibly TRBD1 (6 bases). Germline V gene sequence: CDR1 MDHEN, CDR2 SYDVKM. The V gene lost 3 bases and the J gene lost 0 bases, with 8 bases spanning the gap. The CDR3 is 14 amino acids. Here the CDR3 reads CASSFPGDQETQYF. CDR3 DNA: TGTGCCAGCAGTTTTCCAGGGGACCAAGAGACCCAGTACTTC. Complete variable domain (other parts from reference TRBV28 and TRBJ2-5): DVKVTQSSRYLVKRTGEKVFLECVQDMDHENMFWYRQDPGLGLRLIYFSYDVKMKEKGDIPEGYSVSREKKERFSLILESASTNQTSMYLCASSFPGDQETQYFGPGTRLLVL.

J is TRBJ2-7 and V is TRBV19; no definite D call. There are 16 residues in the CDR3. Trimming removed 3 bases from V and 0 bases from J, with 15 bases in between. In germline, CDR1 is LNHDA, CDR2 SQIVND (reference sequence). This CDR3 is CASSIRGGSSSYEQYF. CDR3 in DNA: TGTGCCAGTAGTATCCGCGGCGGATCGAGCTCCTACGAGCAGTACTTC.

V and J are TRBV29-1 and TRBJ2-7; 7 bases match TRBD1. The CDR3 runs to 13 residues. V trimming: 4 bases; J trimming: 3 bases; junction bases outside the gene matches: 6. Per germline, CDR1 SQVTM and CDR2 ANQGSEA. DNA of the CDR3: TGCAGCGTTGTCGGTAGGGGGCTCTACGAGCAGTACTTC. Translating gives CSVVGRGLYEQYF.

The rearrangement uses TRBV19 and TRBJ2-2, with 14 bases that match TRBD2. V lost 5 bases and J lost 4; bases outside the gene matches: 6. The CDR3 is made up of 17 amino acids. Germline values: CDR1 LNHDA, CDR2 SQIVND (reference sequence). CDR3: CASSVGLAGVGTGELFF. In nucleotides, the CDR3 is TGTGCCAGTAGTGTGGGACTAGCGGGAGTAGGCACCGGGGAGCTGTTTTTT.

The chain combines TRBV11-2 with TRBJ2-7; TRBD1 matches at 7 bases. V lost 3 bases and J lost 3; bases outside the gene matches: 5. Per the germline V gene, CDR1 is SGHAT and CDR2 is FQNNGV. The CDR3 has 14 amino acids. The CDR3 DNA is TGTGCCAGCAGCTTGTCCACAGGGGTCTACGAGCAGTACTTC. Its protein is CASSLSTGVYEQYF.

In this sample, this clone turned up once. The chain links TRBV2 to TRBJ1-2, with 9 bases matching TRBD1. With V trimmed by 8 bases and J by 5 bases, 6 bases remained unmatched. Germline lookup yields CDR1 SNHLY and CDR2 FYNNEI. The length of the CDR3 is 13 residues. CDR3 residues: CASSTGGGYGYTF. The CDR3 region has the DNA TGTGCCAGCTCGACAGGGGGAGGGTATGGCTACACCTTC.

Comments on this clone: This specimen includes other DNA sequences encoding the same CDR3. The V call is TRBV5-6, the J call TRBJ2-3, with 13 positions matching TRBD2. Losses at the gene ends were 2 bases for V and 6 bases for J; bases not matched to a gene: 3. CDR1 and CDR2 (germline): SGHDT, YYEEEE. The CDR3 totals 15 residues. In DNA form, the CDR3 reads TGTGCCAGCAGCTTCGGACTAGCGGGAGCGGATACGCAGTATTTT. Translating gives CASSFGLAGADTQYF.

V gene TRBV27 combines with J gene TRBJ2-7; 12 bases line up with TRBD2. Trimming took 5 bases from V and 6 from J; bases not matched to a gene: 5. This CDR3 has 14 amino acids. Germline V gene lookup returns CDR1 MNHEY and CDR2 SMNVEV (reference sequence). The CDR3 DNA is TGTGCCAGCAGTGTGACTAGCGGGAGTGTCGAGCAGTACTTC. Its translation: CASSVTSGSVEQYF.

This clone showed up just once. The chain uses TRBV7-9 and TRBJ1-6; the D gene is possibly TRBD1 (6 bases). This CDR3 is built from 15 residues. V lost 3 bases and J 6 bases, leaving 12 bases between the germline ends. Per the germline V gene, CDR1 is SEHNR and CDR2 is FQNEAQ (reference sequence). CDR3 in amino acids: CASSFSGGINSPLHF. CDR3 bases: TGTGCCAGCAGCTTTTCGGGGGGCATTAATTCACCCCTCCACTTT.

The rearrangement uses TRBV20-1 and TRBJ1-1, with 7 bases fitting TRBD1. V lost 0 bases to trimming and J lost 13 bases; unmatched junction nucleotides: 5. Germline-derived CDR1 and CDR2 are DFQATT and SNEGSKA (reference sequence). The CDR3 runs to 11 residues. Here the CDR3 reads CSAREGTVGFF. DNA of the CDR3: TGCAGTGCTAGAGAAGGGACAGTTGGTTTCTTT.

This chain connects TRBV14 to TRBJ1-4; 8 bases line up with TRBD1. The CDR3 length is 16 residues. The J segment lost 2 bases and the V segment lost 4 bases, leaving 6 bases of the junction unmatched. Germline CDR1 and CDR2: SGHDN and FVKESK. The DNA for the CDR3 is TGTGCCAGCAGCCCACTCAGGGGGCAGACTAATGAAAAACTGTTTTTT. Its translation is CASSPLRGQTNEKLFF.

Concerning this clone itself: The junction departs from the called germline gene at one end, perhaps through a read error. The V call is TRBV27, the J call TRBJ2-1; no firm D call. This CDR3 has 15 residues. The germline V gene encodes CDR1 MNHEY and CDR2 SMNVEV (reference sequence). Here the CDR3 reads CASSLFGSPYNEQFF. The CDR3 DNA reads TGTGCCAGCAGCTTATTCGGTAGTCCCTACAATGAGCAGTTCTTC.

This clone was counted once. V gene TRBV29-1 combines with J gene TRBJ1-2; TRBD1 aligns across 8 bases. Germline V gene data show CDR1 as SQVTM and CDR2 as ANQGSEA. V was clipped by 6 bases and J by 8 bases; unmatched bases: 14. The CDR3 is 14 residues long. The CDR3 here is CSVETSRGRKGYTF. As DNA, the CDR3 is TGCAGCGTCGAAACTTCCAGGGGGCGGAAGGGCTACACCTTC.

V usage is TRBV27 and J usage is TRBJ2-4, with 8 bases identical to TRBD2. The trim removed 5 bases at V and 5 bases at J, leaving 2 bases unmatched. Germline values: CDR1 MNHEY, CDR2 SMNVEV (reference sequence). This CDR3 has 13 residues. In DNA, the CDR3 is TGTGCCAGCAGTCTGGGACTAGAAAACATTCAGTACTTC. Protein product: CASSLGLENIQYF.

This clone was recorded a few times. CDR3 in amino acids: CASSTAGPVSHSPLHF. In DNA, the CDR3 is TGTGCCAGCAGTACTGCGGGTCCGGTCTCACATTCACCCCTCCACTTT. The J gene is TRBJ1-6, the V gene TRBV27; D unclear. Germline loops: CDR1 MNHEY, CDR2 SMNVEV (reference sequence). The CDR3 runs to 16 residues. V was cut by 5 bases and J by 8 bases, with 19 bases left in between.

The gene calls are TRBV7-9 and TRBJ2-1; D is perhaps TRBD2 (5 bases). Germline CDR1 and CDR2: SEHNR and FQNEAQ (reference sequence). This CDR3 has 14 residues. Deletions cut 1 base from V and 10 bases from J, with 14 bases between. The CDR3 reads CASSLGGLVTEQFF. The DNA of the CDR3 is TGTGCCAGCAGCTTAGGCGGGCTAGTAACCGAGCAGTTCTTC.

The chain's CDR3 is CASSSAGDYNEQFF. The CDR3, as DNA: TGTGCCAGCAGCTCGGCGGGGGACTACAATGAGCAGTTCTTC. The chain combines TRBV28 with TRBJ2-1; 7 positions agree with TRBD2. Germline values: CDR1 MDHEN, CDR2 SYDVKM. The V and J ends lost 6 bases and 3 bases, in that order; junction bases with no gene match: 5. This CDR3 contains 14 residues.

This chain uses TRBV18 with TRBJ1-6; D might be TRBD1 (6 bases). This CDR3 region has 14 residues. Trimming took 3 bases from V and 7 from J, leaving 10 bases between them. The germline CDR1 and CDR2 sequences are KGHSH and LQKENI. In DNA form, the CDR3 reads TGTGCCAGCTCACCGGACAGCTTAAATTCACCCCTCCACTTT. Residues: CASSPDSLNSPLHF.

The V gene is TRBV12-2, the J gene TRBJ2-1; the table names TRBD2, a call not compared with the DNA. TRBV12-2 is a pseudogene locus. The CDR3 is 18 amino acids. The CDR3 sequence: CASRLRGLASNPYNEQFF. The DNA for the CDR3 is TGTGCAAGTCGCTTACGTGGACTAGCGAGCAACCCCTACAATGAGCAGTTCTTC.

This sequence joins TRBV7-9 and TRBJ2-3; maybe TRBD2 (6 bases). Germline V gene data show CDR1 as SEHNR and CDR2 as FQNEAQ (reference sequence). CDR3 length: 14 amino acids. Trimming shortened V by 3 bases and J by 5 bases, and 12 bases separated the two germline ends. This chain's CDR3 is CASSFREFRDTQYF. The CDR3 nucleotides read TGTGCCAGCAGCTTCCGGGAGTTCAGAGATACGCAGTATTTT.

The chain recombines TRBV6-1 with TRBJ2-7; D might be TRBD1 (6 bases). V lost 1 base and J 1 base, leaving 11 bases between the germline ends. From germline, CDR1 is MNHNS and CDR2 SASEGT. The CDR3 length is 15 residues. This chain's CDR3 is CASSEGVGGSYEQYF. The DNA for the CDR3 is TGTGCCAGCAGTGAAGGGGTAGGGGGTTCCTACGAGCAGTACTTC.

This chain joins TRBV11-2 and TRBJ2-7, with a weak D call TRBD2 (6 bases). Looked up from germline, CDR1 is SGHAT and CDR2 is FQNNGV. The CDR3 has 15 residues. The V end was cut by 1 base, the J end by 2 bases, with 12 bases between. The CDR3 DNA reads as TGTGCCAGCAGCTTAGCAGCGGGTGTCACCTACGAGCAGTACTTC. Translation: CASSLAAGVTYEQYF.

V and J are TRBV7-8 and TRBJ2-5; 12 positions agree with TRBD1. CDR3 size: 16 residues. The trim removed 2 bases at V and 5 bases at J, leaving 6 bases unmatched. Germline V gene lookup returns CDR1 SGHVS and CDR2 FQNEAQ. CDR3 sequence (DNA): TGTGCCAGCAGCTTATACGGGACAGGGGGCTCGGAGACCCAGTACTTC. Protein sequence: CASSLYGTGGSETQYF.

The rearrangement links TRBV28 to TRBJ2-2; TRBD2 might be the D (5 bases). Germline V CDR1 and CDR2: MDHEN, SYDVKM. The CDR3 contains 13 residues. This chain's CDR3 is CAAARLNTGELFF. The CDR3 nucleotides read TGTGCAGCGGCCAGGCTAAACACCGGGGAGCTGTTTTTT.

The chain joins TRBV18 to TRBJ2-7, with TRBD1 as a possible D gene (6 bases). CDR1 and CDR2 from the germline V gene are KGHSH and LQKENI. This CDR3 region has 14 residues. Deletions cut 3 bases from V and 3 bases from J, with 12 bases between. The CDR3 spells CASSPPDRNYEQYF. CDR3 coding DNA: TGTGCCAGCTCACCCCCGGACAGAAACTACGAGCAGTACTTC.

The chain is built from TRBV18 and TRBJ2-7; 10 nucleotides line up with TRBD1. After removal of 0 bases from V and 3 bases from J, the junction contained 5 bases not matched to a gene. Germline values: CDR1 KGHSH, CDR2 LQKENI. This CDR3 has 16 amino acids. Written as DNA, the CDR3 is TGTGCCAGCTCACCACCCCCTTGGACAGGGGGCTACGAGCAGTACTTC. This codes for CASSPPPWTGGYEQYF.

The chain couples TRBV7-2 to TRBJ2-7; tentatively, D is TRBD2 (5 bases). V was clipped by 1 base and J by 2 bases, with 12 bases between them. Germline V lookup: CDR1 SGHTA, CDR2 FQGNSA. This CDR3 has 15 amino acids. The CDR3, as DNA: TGTGCCAGCAGCTTAGAGGTAGCGCCTACCTACGAGCAGTACTTC. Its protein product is CASSLEVAPTYEQYF. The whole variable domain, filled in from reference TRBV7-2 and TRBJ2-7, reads GAGVSQSPSNKVTEKGKDVELRCDPISGHTALYWYRQSLGQGLEFLIYFQGNSAPDKSGLPSDRFSAERTGGSVSTLTIQRTQQEDSAVYLCASSLEVAPTYEQYFGPGTRLTVT.